A single sample is the source of the 27 T cell receptor beta chains below, sequenced in a study of response to subunit inactivated influenza vaccine. TCRdb processed the RT-PCR reads anew with MiXCR; each CDR3 protein has one entry. Of over 400,000 distinct CDR3 sequences in the sample, 10% to 11% were seen once. Sequencing used PBMCs from blood, obtained more than 35 days after vaccination. These receptors were obtained from a man aged 50-59 years who received an inactivated influenza vaccine.

This clonotype was counted between two and nine times. V usage is TRBV29-1 and J usage is TRBJ2-1, with TRBD2 matching 9 bases. This CDR3 region has 13 residues. CDR1 SQVTM and CDR2 ANQGSEA come from the germline V gene. The ends lost 7 bases at V and 8 bases at J; junction bases unmatched: 9. CDR3 in DNA: TGCAGCGCTGGGGGGACTAGCAGGGATGAGCAGTTCTTC. This sequence encodes CSAGGTSRDEQFF.

The gene calls are TRBV7-9 and TRBJ2-2; TRBD2 matches 12 bases. Trimming cost V 5 bases and J 3 bases; bases outside gene matches: 4. The CDR3 is made up of 16 amino acids. Germline values: CDR1 SEHNR, CDR2 FQNEAQ (reference sequence). Here the CDR3 DNA reads TGTGCCAGCAGCGACGGACTAGCGGGGTACACCGGGGAGCTGTTTTTT. Protein: CASSDGLAGYTGELFF.

The table lists this clonotype with many counts. The V call is TRBV7-2, the J call TRBJ2-3, with TRBD2 matching 8 bases. The CDR3 runs 14 residues. Germline V gene sequence: CDR1 SGHTA, CDR2 FQGNSA. The V gene end was trimmed by 2 bases and the J gene end by 5 bases; junction bases not matched to a gene: 3. CDR3 in amino acids: CASSLSGTRDTQYF. The CDR3 DNA sequence: TGTGCCAGCAGCTTATCTGGGACTAGAGATACGCAGTATTTT.

The V and J genes are TRBV27 and TRBJ2-7; 7 bases fit TRBD1. CDR1 MNHEY and CDR2 SMNVEV come from the germline V gene (reference sequence). Trimming removed 6 bases from V and 6 bases from J; junction bases left unmatched: 14. The CDR3 covers 15 residues. The CDR3: CASSRTGTVAGEQYF. The CDR3 DNA is TGTGCCAGCAGCCGAACCGGGACAGTGGCGGGCGAGCAGTACTTC.

This clonotype was counted between two and nine times. The rearrangement links TRBV20-1 to TRBJ2-3, with 7 bases fitting TRBD1. V lost 0 bases and J lost 2; bases outside the gene matches: 5. Germline CDR1 reads DFQATT; CDR2 reads SNEGSKA (reference sequence). The CDR3 has 15 residues. This CDR3 is CSARDPGQTTDTQYF. In DNA form, the CDR3 reads TGCAGTGCTAGAGACCCGGGACAGACCACAGATACGCAGTATTTT.

The rearrangement joins TRBV11-2 to TRBJ2-1; 7 nucleotides align to TRBD1. In germline, CDR1 is SGHAT, CDR2 FQNNGV. V shed 5 bases, J shed 8 bases, and the junction held 6 bases outside the gene matches. This CDR3 has 13 residues. CDR3 nucleotides: TGTGCCAGCAGCCTCTACAGGGGTGATGAGCAGTTCTTC. Amino acids: CASSLYRGDEQFF.

The chain recombines TRBV6-2 or TRBV6-3 with TRBJ2-1, with 9 positions matching TRBD2. The junction had 13 bases not matched to a gene; V was cut back by 4 bases and J by 12 bases. Germline V lookup: CDR1 MNHEY, CDR2 SVGEGT. The CDR3 contains 15 residues. The CDR3 loop is CASSSPGRGGLVQFF. DNA of the CDR3: TGTGCCAGCAGTTCCCCAGGGCGGGGGGGCCTCGTGCAGTTCTTC.

This clonotype was seen more than once but under ten times. The rearrangement uses TRBV5-1 and TRBJ1-6; D not resolved. CDR3 size: 12 residues. Trimming pared 3 bases from V and 12 bases from J, leaving 10 bases between. Per germline, CDR1 SGHRS and CDR2 YFSETQ. In DNA form, the CDR3 reads TGCGCCAGCAGCTCCCACGAGGGACCCCTCCACTTT. Its translation: CASSSHEGPLHF.

The genes are TRBV5-5 and TRBJ2-2, with D perhaps TRBD2 (5 bases). Germline V gives CDR1 SGHKS, CDR2 YYEKEE (reference sequence). Between the trimmed V and J ends, which lost 0 bases and 1 base, there was a span of 10 bases. The CDR3 runs 16 residues. The CDR3 sequence: CASSLVSGRNTGELFF. The DNA of the CDR3 is TGTGCCAGCAGCTTGGTTTCGGGGAGGAACACCGGGGAGCTGTTTTTT.

This clonotype was counted many times. The CDR3 protein is CATSRAPPGVSTDTQYF. For the CDR3, the DNA is TGTGCCACCAGCAGAGCCCCCCCAGGGGTAAGCACAGATACGCAGTATTTT. The V gene is TRBV15, the J gene TRBJ2-3; weak D call: TRBD1 (6 bases). The V end lost 1 base, the J end lost 0 bases, and 14 bases lay between the germline ends. CDR3 length equals 17 residues. Germline assignment: CDR1 LNHNV and CDR2 YYDKDF (reference sequence). Complete variable domain (other parts from reference TRBV15 and TRBJ2-3): DAMVIQNPRYQVTQFGKPVTLSCSQTLNHNVMYWYQQKSSQAPKLLFHYYDKDFNNEADTPDNFQSRRPNTSFCFLDIRSPGLGDTAMYLCATSRAPPGVSTDTQYFGPGTRLTVL.

This clonotype was observed at least ten times. The rearrangement joins TRBV10-1 to TRBJ2-5, with 8 bases that match TRBD1. With 1 base clipped from V and 7 bases from J, the junction kept 5 bases outside the gene matches. This CDR3 has 14 amino acids. Germline-derived CDR1 and CDR2 are WNHNN and SYGVQD (reference sequence). DNA for the CDR3: TGCGCCAGCAGTGAGTTGGACAGGGACGTGACCCAGTACTTC. This sequence encodes CASSELDRDVTQYF.

This clonotype turned up a few times. The J gene is TRBJ2-1, the V gene TRBV27, with D unclear. The V and J ends lost 5 bases and 10 bases respectively, with 24 bases between them. There are 16 residues in the CDR3. CDR1 MNHEY and CDR2 SMNVEV come from the germline V gene (reference sequence). Here the CDR3 DNA reads TGTGCCAGCAGTCAGCCTCCGAGAGGCCCAGCGTGGGAGCAGTTCTTC. This encodes CASSQPPRGPAWEQFF.

At least ten counts were recorded for this clonotype. The rearrangement uses TRBV20-1 and TRBJ1-1, with 11 bases aligning to TRBD1. V lost 8 bases to trimming and J lost 7 bases; unmatched junction nucleotides: 15. CDR1 is DFQATT and CDR2 is SNEGSKA in the germline V gene (reference sequence). The CDR3 contains 15 residues. For the CDR3, the DNA is TGCAGTTGTCCCGGGCACGGACAGGGGGCAGTTGAAGCTTTCTTT. This gives the protein CSCPGHGQGAVEAFF.

The rearrangement uses TRBV7-2 and TRBJ2-1, with 9 bases lining up with TRBD2. Germline lookup yields CDR1 SGHTA and CDR2 FQGNSA. This CDR3 comprises 16 residues. V dropped 5 bases and J dropped 7; count of bases not matched to a gene: 12. CDR3 DNA: TGTGCCAGCAGCCCCGGACTAGCGCTACGCCATAATGAGCAGTTCTTC. Translation: CASSPGLALRHNEQFF.

V and J are TRBV4-3 and TRBJ2-5, with D uncertain. The CDR3 loop spans 15 amino acids. Trimming took 0 bases from V and 4 from J, leaving 12 bases between them. Looked up from germline, CDR1 is LGHNA and CDR2 is YSLEER. CDR3: CASSQDGSPGETQYF. In nucleotides, the CDR3 is TGCGCCAGCAGCCAAGACGGGTCCCCGGGAGAGACCCAGTACTTC.

This clonotype was counted a single time. J is TRBJ2-5 and V is TRBV7-6; no definite D call. The germline V and J ends were trimmed by 5 bases and 5 bases, with 18 bases remaining between them. The CDR3 extends over 15 amino acids. The germline CDR1 and CDR2 sequences are SGHVS and FNYEAQ. CDR3 residues: CASSAFHGPQETQYF. The CDR3, as DNA: TGTGCCAGCAGCGCCTTCCATGGCCCCCAGGAGACCCAGTACTTC.

The CDR3 coding sequence is TGTGCCACCAGCAGAGATAGGTTCAGGGGGAATGAGCAGTTCTTC. As protein: CATSRDRFRGNEQFF. This chain links TRBV15 with TRBJ2-1, with TRBD1 matching over 7 bases. Germline loops: CDR1 LNHNV, CDR2 YYDKDF (reference sequence). Trimming cost V 0 bases and J 7 bases; bases outside gene matches: 6. This CDR3 has 15 residues.

As for this clonotype: This likely comes from a read error, as the CDR3 has no conserved phenylalanine or tryptophan at its end. V usage is TRBV7-9 and J usage is TRBJ2-7; D possibly matches TRBD1 or TRBD2 (5 bases each). Germline V gene data show CDR1 as SEHNR and CDR2 as FQNEAQ (reference sequence). The CDR3 covers 17 residues. V lost 5 bases to trimming and J lost 2 bases, with 22 bases between them. CDR3 residues: CASSHPPGSGPPYEQYY. The CDR3 DNA follows: TGTGCCAGCAGCCATCCCCCTGGTTCGGGGCCTCCCTACGAGCAGTACTAC.

The chain joins TRBV20-1 to TRBJ1-5, with 7 bases matching TRBD1. The CDR3 runs 18 residues. Germline V gives CDR1 DFQATT, CDR2 SNEGSKA (reference sequence). Trimming cost V 3 bases and J 4 bases; bases outside gene matches: 18. Here the CDR3 DNA reads TGCAGTGCTAGCTCCCCTTACACTCGCGGGACAGCGAATCAGCCCCAGCATTTT. Translated: CSASSPYTRGTANQPQHF.

In its sample, this clonotype was seen many times. This rearrangement joins TRBV25-1 to TRBJ2-5; no clear D gene. Trimming took off 4 bases at V and 1 base at J, with 10 bases between the two ends. Germline CDR1 is MGHDK and CDR2 is SYGVNS. The CDR3 is 14 residues long. This CDR3 reads CASSALVFQETQYF. The CDR3 DNA reads TGTGCCAGCAGTGCGCTTGTGTTCCAAGAGACCCAGTACTTC. Together with reference TRBV25-1 and TRBJ2-5, the CDR3 gives the full variable domain: EADIYQTPRYLVIGTGKKITLECSQTMGHDKMYWYQQDPGMELHLIHYSYGVNSTEKGDLSSESTVSRIRTEHFPLTLESARPSHTSQYLCASSALVFQETQYFGPGTRLLVL.

This clonotype was seen many times. V is TRBV5-1 and J is TRBJ2-7; D unclear. Looked up from germline, CDR1 is SGHRS and CDR2 is YFSETQ. Trimming cost V 0 bases and J 4 bases, with 8 bases left between them. The CDR3 is 13 residues long. CDR3 DNA: TGCGCCAGCAGCTTGGTATATGGATACGAGCAGTACTTC. Translating it yields CASSLVYGYEQYF.

The chain combines TRBV10-3 with TRBJ1-6; 8 bases agree with TRBD1. The J segment lost 13 bases and the V segment lost 6 bases, leaving 11 bases of the junction unmatched. The CDR3 is made up of 14 amino acids. CDR1 ENHRY and CDR2 SYGVKD come from the germline V gene. CDR3 DNA sequence: TGTGCCATCAGGTCATCGACAGGGGACCTTCCCCTCCACTTT. Translating it yields CAIRSSTGDLPLHF.

CDR3 residues: CASSLTVGRHQETQYF. For the CDR3, the DNA is TGCGCCAGCAGCCTTACTGTTGGGCGTCACCAAGAGACCCAGTACTTC. The V call is TRBV4-3, the J call TRBJ2-5, with D unresolved. Germline-derived CDR1 and CDR2 are LGHNA and YSLEER. This CDR3 contains 16 residues. V was pared by 4 bases and J by 0 bases, with 15 bases between.

In this sample, this clonotype turned up a few times. V usage is TRBV11-2 and J usage is TRBJ1-1; D ambiguous. The germline V gene has CDR1 SGHAT and CDR2 FQNNGV. Between the trimmed V and J ends, which lost 1 base and 7 bases, there was a span of 7 bases. This CDR3 contains 12 residues. Here the CDR3 reads CASSLARIEAFF. The CDR3 DNA reads TGTGCCAGCAGCTTAGCCCGGATTGAAGCTTTCTTT.

The chain has TRBV7-9 and TRBJ1-1; a weak D match, TRBD1 (6 bases). The CDR3 loop spans 14 amino acids. Trimming shortened V by 3 bases and J by 4 bases, and 12 bases separated the two germline ends. Germline V gives CDR1 SEHNR, CDR2 FQNEAQ (reference sequence). CDR3: CASSFLQGATEAFF. CDR3 DNA: TGTGCCAGCAGCTTTTTACAGGGAGCCACTGAAGCTTTCTTT.

The chain uses TRBV7-2 and TRBJ2-5, with 9 bases that match TRBD1. J lost 4 bases, V lost 5 bases, and 8 bases had no gene match. Germline CDR1 SGHTA, CDR2 FQGNSA. The length of the CDR3 is 15 residues. CDR3 residues: CASSTDRGGRETQYF. The DNA of the CDR3 is TGTGCCAGCAGCACAGACAGGGGGGGTAGAGAGACCCAGTACTTC. The entire variable domain, with the rest obtained from reference TRBV7-2 and TRBJ2-5, is as follows: GAGVSQSPSNKVTEKGKDVELRCDPISGHTALYWYRQSLGQGLEFLIYFQGNSAPDKSGLPSDRFSAERTGGSVSTLTIQRTQQEDSAVYLCASSTDRGGRETQYFGPGTRLLVL.

The chain uses TRBV12-3 or TRBV12-4 and TRBJ1-3, with 9 bases aligning to TRBD1. Trimming at V came to 5 bases and at J to 7 bases, leaving 3 bases not matched to a gene. The CDR3 sequence is 13 residues long. The CDR3 bases are TGTGCCAGCAGTACCGGACAGGGGAACACCATATATTTT. The encoded protein is CASSTGQGNTIYF.